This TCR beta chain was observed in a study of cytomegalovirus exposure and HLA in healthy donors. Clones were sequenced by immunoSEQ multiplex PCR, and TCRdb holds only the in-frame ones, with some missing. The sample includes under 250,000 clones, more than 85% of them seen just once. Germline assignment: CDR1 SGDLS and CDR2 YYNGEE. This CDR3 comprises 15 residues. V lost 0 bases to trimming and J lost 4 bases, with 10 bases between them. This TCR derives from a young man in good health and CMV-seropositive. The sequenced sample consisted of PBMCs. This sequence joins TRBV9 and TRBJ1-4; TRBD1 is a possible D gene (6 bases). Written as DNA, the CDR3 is TGTGCCAGCAGCGTAGAGGGGGGCCTTAATGAAAAACTGTTTTTT. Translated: CASSVEGGLNEKLFF. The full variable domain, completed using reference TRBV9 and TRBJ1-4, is DSGVTQTPKHLITATGQRVTLRCSPRSGDLSVYWYQQSLDQGLQFLIQYYNGEERAKGNILERFSAQQFPDLHSELNLSSLELGDSALYFCASSVEGGLNEKLFFGSGTQLSVL.